The sample holds many counts of the clone carrying this T cell receptor (beta chain). No antigen is known for it. The source material, RNA transcripts, was used to amplify TCR beta CDR3 regions. The study used the HTBI primer set for a first-round RT-PCR of the TCR CDR3. One entry per CDR3 protein results from TCRdb running MiXCR on the multiplex PCR reads. Altogether roughly 640,000 distinct CDR3 sequences are present, about a sixth being singletons, with the ten largest covering around 3.5%. Trimming took 6 bases from V and 2 from J, leaving 15 bases between them. This CDR3 is built from 15 residues. CDR1 and CDR2 (germline): MDHEN, SYDVKM. This sample is drawn from a study of T cells in Graves' hyperthyroidism and ophthalmopathy. General observations from the study: From stable hyperthyroidism, ophthalmopathy was separated by a 13 V-J model.

The sequenced sample consisted of blood. The rearrangement links TRBV28 to TRBJ2-3; D call uncertain. The receptor comes from a woman aged 40 to 50 with Graves' ophthalmopathy. DNA of the CDR3: TGTGCCAGCAGCCTCACCGGACGGAACACAGATACGCAGTATTTT. This sequence encodes CASSLTGRNTDTQYF.